This TCR beta chain was profiled in a study of blood T cells in healthy people across ages. Germline V gene data show CDR1 as MNHNY and CDR2 as SVGAGI (reference sequence). This CDR3 has 13 amino acids. The germline V and J ends were trimmed by 2 bases and 8 bases, with 10 bases remaining between them. Primed by a sample-barcoded 5' primer and a J-beta primer mix, a second PCR proceeded for roughly 7 to 12 cycles. A template-switch adaptor containing 12 random nucleotides labeled each cDNA molecule. TCRdb reprocessed the 5' RACE reads via MiXCR and lists one record per CDR3 protein. The repertoire consists of about 1.8 million distinct CDR3 sequences, with approximately 50% occurring once and the leading ten covering approximately 2.1%.

Specimen: blood. The rearrangement joins TRBV6-6 to TRBJ2-1; the D gene is possibly TRBD2 (6 bases). This TCR came from a woman aged 40-49 years in good health. This chain's CDR3 is CASSYVRDYEQFF. The CDR3 nucleotides are TGTGCCAGCAGTTACGTCCGGGACTATGAGCAGTTCTTC.